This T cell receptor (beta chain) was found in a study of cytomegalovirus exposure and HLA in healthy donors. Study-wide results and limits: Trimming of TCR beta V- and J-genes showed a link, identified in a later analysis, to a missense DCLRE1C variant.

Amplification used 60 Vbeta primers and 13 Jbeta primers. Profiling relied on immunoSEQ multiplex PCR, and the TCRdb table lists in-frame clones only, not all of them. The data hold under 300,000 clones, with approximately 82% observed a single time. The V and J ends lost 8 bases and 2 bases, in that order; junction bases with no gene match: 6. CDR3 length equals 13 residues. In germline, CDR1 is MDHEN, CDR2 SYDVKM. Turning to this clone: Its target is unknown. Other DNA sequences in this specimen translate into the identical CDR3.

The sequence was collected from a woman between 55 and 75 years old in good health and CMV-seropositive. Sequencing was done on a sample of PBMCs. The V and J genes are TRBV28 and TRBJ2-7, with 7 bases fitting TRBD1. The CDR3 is CASRDSRTYEQYF. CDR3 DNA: TGTGCCAGCCGGGACAGCCGCACCTACGAGCAGTACTTC.